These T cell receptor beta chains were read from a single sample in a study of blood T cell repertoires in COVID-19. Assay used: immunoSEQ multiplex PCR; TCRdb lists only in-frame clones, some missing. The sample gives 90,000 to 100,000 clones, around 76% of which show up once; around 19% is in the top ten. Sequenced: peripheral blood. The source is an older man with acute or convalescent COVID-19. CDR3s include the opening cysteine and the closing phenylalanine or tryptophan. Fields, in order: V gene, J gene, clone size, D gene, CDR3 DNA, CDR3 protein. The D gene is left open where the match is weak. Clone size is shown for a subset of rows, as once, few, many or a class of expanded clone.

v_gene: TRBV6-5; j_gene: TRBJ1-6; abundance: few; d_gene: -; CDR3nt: TGTGCCAGCAGTTACTCGGGAGGCGGGAATTCACCCCTCCACTTT; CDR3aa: CASSYSGGGNSPLHF
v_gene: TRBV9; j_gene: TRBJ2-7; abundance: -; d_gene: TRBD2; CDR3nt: TGTGCCAGCAGCGTAGGGTGGGGACTAGCGGGGTGGGAGCAGTACTTC; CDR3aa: CASSVGWGLAGWEQYF
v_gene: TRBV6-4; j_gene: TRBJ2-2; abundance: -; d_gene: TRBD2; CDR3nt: TGTGCCAGCAGTGACTCACTAGCGGGGTTCACCGGGGAGCTGTTTTTT; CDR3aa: CASSDSLAGFTGELFF
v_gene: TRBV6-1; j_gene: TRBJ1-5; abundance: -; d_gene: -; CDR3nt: TGTGCCAGCAGTGAATTGTCTGGGACACCGTATCAGCCCCAGCATTTT; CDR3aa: CASSELSGTPYQPQHF
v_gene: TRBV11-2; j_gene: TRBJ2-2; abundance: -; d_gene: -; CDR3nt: TGTGCCAGCAGCTTGAGTGGCACCGGGGAGCTGTTTTTT; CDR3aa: CASSLSGTGELFF
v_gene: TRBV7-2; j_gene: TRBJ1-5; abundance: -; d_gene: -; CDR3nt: TGTGCCAGCAGCTTAGAGTTCGGGGGGAATCAGCCCCAGCATTTT; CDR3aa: CASSLEFGGNQPQHF
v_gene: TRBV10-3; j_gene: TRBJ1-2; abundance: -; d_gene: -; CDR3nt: TGTGCCATCAGTCCTAATGAAGCCTATGGCTACACCTTC; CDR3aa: CAISPNEAYGYTF
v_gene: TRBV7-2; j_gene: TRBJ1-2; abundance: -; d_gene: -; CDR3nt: TGTGCCAGCAGCTTGCCGGGTGGCTACACCTTC; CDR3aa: CASSLPGGYTF
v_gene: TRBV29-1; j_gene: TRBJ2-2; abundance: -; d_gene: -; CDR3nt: TGCAGCGGCCAAGGAGGGGGCCTCGAGCTGTTTTTT; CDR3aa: CSGQGGGLELFF
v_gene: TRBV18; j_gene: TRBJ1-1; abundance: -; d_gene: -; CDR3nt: TGTGCCAGCTCACCGCAGGGAACTGAAGCTTTCTTT; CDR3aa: CASSPQGTEAFF
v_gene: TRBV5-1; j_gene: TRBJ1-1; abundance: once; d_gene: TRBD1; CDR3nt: TGCGCCAGCAGCTCTGGACAGGGGGCGAGGGACACTGAAGCTTTCTTT; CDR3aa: CASSSGQGARDTEAFF
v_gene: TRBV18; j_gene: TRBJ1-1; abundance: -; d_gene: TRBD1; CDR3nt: TGTGCCAGCTCACCCTCCGGGACAGGGGGAACTGAAGCTTTCTTT; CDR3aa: CASSPSGTGGTEAFF
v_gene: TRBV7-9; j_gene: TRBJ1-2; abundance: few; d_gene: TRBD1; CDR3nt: TGTGCCAGCAGCGCAAGACAGGGGTCTAACTATGGCTACACCTTC; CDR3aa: CASSARQGSNYGYTF
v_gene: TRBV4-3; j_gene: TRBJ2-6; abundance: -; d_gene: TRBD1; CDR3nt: TGCGCCAGCAGCCAGGGACAGGCTGTCTCTGGGGCCAACGTCCTGACTTTC; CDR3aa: CASSQGQAVSGANVLTF
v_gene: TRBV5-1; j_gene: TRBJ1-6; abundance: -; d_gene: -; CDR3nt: TGCGCCAGCAGCCCGGGAAGTACAGGGTCTGGTTCACCCCTCCACTTT; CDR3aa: CASSPGSTGSGSPLHF
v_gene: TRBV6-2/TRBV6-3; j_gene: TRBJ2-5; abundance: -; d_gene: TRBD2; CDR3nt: TGTGCCAGCAGCCAGGGACTAGCTGGCGAGACCCAGTACTTC; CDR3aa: CASSQGLAGETQYF
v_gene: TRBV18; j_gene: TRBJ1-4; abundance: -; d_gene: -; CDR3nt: TGTGCCAGCTCACCAGGGACAACAACTAATGAAAAACTGTTTTTT; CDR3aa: CASSPGTTTNEKLFF
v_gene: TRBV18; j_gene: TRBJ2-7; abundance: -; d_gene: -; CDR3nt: TGTGCCAGCTCACCACCTTCGAGACAGAGCTACGAGCAGTACTTC; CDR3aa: CASSPPSRQSYEQYF